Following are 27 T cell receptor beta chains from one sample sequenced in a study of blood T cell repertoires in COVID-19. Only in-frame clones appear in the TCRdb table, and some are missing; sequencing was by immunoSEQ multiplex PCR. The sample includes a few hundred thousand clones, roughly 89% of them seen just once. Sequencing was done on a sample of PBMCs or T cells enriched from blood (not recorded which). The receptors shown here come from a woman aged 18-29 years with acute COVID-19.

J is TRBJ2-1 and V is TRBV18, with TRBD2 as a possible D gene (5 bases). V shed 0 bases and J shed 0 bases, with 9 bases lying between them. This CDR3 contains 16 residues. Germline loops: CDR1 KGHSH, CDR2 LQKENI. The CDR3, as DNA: TGTGCCAGCTCACCACCGGAGGAGAGCTCCTACAATGAGCAGTTCTTC. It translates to CASSPPEESSYNEQFF.

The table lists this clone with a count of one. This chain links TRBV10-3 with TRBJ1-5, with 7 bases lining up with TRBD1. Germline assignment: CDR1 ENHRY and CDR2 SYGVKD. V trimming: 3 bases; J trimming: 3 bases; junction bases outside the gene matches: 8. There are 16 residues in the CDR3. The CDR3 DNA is TGTGCCATCAGTGAAGGGGGGACAGCTCCCAATCAGCCCCAGCATTTT. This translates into CAISEGGTAPNQPQHF.

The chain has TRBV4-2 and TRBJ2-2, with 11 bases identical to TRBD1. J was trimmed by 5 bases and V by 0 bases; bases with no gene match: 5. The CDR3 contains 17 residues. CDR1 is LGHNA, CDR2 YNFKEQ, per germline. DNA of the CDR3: TGTGCCAGCAGCCAAGACGTAGGGACAGGGGGTACCGGGGAGCTGTTTTTT. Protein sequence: CASSQDVGTGGTGELFF.

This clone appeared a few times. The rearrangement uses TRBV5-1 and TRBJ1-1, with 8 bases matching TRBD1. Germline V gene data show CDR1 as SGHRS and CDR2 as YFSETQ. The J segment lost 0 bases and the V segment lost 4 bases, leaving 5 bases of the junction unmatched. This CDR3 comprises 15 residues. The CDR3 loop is CASSGGTGLNTEAFF. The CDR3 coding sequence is TGCGCCAGCAGCGGGGGGACAGGACTGAACACTGAAGCTTTCTTT.

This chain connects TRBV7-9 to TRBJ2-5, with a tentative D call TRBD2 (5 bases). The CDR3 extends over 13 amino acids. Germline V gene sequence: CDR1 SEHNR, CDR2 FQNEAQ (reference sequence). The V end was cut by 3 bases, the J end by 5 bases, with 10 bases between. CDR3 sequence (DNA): TGTGCCAGCAGCTTGGTGTCGGGGGAGACCCAGTACTTC. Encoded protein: CASSLVSGETQYF.

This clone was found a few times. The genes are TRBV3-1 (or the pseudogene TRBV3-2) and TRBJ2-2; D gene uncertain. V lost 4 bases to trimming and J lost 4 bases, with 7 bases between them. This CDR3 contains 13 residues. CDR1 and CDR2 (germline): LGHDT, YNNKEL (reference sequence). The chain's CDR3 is CASSPLATGELFF. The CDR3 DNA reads TGTGCCAGCAGCCCCTTGGCCACCGGGGAGCTGTTTTTT.

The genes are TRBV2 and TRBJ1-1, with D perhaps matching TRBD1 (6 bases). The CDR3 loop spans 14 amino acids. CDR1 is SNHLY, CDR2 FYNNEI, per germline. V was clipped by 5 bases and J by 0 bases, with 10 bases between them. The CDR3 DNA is TGTGCCAGCAGTCAGGACAGAATGAACACTGAAGCTTTCTTT. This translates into CASSQDRMNTEAFF.

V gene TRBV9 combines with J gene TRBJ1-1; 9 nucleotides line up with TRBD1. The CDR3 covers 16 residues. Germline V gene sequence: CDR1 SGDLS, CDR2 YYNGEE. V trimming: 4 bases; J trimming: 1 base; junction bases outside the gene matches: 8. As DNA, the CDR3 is TGTGCCAGCAGCCCGGGACAGGGTTTTCAGAACACTGAAGCTTTCTTT. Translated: CASSPGQGFQNTEAFF.

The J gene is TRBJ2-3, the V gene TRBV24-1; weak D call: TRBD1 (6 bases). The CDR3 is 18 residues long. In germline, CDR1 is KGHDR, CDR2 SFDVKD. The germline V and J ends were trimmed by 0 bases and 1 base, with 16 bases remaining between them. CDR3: CATSDLRTAARGTDTQYF. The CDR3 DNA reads TGTGCCACCAGTGATTTGCGGACAGCGGCGCGGGGCACAGATACGCAGTATTTT.

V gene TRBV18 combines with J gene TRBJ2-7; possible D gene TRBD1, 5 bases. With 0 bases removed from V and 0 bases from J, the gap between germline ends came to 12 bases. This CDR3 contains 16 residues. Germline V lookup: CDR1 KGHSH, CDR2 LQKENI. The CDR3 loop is CASSPPGAVSSYEQYF. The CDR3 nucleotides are TGTGCCAGCTCACCACCTGGGGCAGTGAGCTCCTACGAGCAGTACTTC.

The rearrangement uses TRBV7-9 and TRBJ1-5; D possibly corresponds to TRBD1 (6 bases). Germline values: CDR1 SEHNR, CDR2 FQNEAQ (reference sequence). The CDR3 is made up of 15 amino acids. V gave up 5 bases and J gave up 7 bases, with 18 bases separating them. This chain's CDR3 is CASSGSQGLEQPQHF. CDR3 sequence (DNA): TGTGCCAGCAGCGGGTCCCAGGGGCTGGAGCAGCCCCAGCATTTT.

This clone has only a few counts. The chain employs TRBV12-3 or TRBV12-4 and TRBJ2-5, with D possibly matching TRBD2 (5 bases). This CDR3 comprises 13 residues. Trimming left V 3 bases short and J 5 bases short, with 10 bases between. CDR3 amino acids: CASSFRGMETQYF. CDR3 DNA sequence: TGTGCCAGCAGTTTTAGAGGGATGGAGACCCAGTACTTC.

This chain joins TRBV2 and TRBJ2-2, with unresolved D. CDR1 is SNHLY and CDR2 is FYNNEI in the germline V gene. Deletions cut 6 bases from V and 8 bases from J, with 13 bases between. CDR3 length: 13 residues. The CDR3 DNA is TGTGCCAGCAGGAGTGGTCCCGGGGGGGAGCTGTTTTTT. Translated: CASRSGPGGELFF.

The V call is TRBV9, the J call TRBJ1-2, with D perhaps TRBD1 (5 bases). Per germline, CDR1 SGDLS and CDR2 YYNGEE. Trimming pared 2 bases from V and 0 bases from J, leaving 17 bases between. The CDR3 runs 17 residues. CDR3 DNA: TGTGCCAGCAGCGTGGGTTTCTGGGGGACTTCTAACTATGGCTACACCTTC. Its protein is CASSVGFWGTSNYGYTF.

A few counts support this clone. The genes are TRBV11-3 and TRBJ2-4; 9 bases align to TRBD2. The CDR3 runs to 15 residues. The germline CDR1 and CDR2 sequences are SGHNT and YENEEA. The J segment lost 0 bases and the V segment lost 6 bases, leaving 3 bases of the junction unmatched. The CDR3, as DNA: TGTGCCAGCAGTCCTAGCGGGAAAGCCAAAAACATTCAGTACTTC. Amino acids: CASSPSGKAKNIQYF.

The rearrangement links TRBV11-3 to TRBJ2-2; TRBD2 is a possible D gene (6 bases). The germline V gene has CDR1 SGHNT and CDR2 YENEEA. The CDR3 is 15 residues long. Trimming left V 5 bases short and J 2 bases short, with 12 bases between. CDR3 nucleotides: TGTGCCAGCAGCCCCGGGGGAAGCAACACCGGGGAGCTGTTTTTT. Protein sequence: CASSPGGSNTGELFF.

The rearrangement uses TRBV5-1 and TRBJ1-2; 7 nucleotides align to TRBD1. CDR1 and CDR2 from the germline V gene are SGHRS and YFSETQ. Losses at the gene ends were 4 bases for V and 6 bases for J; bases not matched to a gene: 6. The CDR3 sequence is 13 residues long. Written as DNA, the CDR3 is TGCGCCAGCAGCGCTAGAACAGGGGATGGCTACACCTTC. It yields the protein CASSARTGDGYTF.

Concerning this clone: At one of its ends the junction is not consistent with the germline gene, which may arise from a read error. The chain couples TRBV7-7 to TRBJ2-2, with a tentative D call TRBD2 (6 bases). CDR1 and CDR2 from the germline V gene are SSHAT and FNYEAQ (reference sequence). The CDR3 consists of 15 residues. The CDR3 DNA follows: TGTGCTAGCAGCCCCCTTTGGCGGGACGGCGGGGAGCTGTTTTTT. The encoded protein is CASSPLWRDGGELFF.

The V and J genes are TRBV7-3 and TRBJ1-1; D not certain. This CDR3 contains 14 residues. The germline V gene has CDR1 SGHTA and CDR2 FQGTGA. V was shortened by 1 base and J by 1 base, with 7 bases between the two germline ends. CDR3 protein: CASSLSATNTEAFF. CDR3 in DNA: TGTGCCAGCAGCTTAAGCGCAACGAACACTGAAGCTTTCTTT.

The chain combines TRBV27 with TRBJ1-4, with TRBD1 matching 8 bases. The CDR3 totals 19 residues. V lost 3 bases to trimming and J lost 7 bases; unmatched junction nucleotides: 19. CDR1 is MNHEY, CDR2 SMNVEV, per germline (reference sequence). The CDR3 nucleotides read TGTGCCAGCAGTTTCTACTCACCAGGGGGCGAATTATTTTCTGAAAAACTGTTTTTT. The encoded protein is CASSFYSPGGELFSEKLFF.

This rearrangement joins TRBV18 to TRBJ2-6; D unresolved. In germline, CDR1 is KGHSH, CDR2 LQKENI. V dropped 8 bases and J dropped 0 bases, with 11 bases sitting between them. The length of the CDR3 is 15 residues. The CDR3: CASRRQDSGANVLTF. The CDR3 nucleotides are TGTGCCAGCCGCCGACAAGACTCTGGGGCCAACGTCCTGACTTTC.

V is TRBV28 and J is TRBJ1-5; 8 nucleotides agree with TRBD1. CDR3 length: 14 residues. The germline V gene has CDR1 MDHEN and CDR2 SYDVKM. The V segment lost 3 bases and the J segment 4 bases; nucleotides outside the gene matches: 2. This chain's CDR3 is CASSFGTGNQPQHF. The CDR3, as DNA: TGTGCCAGCAGTTTTGGGACAGGTAATCAGCCCCAGCATTTT. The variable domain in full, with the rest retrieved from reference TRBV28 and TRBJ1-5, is DVKVTQSSRYLVKRTGEKVFLECVQDMDHENMFWYRQDPGLGLRLIYFSYDVKMKEKGDIPEGYSVSREKKERFSLILESASTNQTSMYLCASSFGTGNQPQHFGDGTRLSIL.

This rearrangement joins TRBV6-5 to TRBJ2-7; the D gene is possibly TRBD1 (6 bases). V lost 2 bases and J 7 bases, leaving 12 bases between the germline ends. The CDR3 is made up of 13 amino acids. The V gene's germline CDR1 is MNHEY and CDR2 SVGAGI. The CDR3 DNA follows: TGTGCCAGCAGTTACCCAGGGGATCGGGAGCAGTACTTC. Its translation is CASSYPGDREQYF.

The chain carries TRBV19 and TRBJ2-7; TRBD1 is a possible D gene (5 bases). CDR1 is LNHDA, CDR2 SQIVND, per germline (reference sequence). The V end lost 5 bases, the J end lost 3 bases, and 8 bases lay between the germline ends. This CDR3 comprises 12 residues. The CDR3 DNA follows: TGTGCCAGTAGTTTGCAGGGCTACGAGCAGTACTTC. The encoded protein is CASSLQGYEQYF.

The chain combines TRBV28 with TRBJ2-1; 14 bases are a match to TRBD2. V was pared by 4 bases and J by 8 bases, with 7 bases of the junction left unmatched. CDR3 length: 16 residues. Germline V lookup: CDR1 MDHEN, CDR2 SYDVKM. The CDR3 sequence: CASSSAGTSGSYEQFF. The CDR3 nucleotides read TGTGCCAGCAGTTCAGCCGGGACTAGCGGGAGCTATGAGCAGTTCTTC.

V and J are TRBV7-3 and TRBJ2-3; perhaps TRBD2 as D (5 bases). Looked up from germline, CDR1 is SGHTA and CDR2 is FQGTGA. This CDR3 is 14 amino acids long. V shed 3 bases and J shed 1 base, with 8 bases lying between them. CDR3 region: CASSLSGGTDTQYF. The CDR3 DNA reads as TGTGCCAGCAGCTTGAGCGGAGGCACAGATACGCAGTATTTT.

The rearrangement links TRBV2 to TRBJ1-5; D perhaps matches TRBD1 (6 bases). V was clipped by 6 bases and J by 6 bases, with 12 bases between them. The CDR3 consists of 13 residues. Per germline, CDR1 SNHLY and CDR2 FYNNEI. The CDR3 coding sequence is TGTGCCAGCAGACCTACAGGGTTTCAGCCCCAGCATTTT. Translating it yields CASRPTGFQPQHF.